Listed here are 15 T cell receptor beta chains from one sample, sequenced in a study of blood T cell repertoires in COVID-19. TCRdb's copy holds only in-frame clones and misses some; the assay was immunoSEQ multiplex PCR. The table includes 110,000 or so clones, roughly four fifths detected once. Specimen: peripheral blood. These receptors were taken from a human donor in a cohort sampled during active COVID-19.

The rearrangement uses TRBV28 and TRBJ1-2; the match to TRBD1 covers 7 bases. The germline gives CDR1 MDHEN, CDR2 SYDVKM. V shed 6 bases, J shed 6 bases, and the junction held 10 bases outside the gene matches. The CDR3 covers 14 residues. The chain's CDR3 is CASRPGQSVNGYTF. The CDR3 DNA reads as TGTGCCAGCAGACCGGGACAGTCCGTAAATGGCTACACCTTC.

This rearrangement joins TRBV5-4 to TRBJ2-5, with 8 bases aligning to TRBD1. This CDR3 has 14 amino acids. The ends lost 3 bases at V and 9 bases at J; junction bases unmatched: 10. Germline loops: CDR1 SGHNT, CDR2 YYREEE (reference sequence). The CDR3 coding sequence is TGTGCCAGCAGCTCCCCCGGGACAGGACTTTCCCAGTACTTC. This translates into CASSSPGTGLSQYF.

This chain uses TRBV4-3 with TRBJ2-3, with 11 bases that match TRBD2. Trimming cost V 3 bases and J 6 bases; bases outside gene matches: 5. The CDR3 has 15 amino acids. Germline CDR1 is LGHNA and CDR2 is YSLEER. Written as DNA, the CDR3 is TGCGCCAGCAGCCAGACTAGCGGGGAAGGTGATACGCAGTATTTT. It codes for CASSQTSGEGDTQYF.

This chain links TRBV21-1 with TRBJ1-6; TRBD1, the table's D call, was not compared with the DNA. TRBV21-1 is shown as a pseudogene. There are 16 residues in the CDR3. DNA for the CDR3: TGTGCCAGCAGCTTACGCCGGGACAGGGATAATTCACCCCTCCACTTT. This codes for CASSLRRDRDNSPLHF.

This clone was counted a few times. The chain couples TRBV4-3 to TRBJ1-3; possibly TRBD1 for D (5 bases). CDR1 is LGHNA, CDR2 YSLEER, per germline. V lost 0 bases and J lost 4, with 10 bases in between. The CDR3 extends over 15 amino acids. This CDR3 is CASSQDPQGGNTIYF. Here the CDR3 DNA reads TGCGCCAGCAGCCAAGATCCCCAGGGAGGAAACACCATATATTTT.

The V gene is TRBV2, the J gene TRBJ2-3; D call uncertain. The CDR3 length is 13 residues. CDR1 and CDR2 (germline): SNHLY, FYNNEI. V was clipped by 1 base and J by 4 bases, with 6 bases between them. CDR3 DNA sequence: TGTGCCAGCAGTGAAGGAGGCGCAGATACGCAGTATTTT. Protein product: CASSEGGADTQYF.

The V call is TRBV15, the J call TRBJ2-5, with D possibly TRBD2 on 7 matching bases. The CDR3 is made up of 17 amino acids. Germline V lookup: CDR1 LNHNV, CDR2 YYDKDF (reference sequence). Trimming stripped 1 base from V and 0 bases from J, with 15 bases between. CDR3 in amino acids: CATSRAGRGTYQETQYF. CDR3 DNA: TGTGCCACCAGCAGAGCGGGGAGGGGGACATACCAAGAGACCCAGTACTTC.

This sequence joins TRBV18 and TRBJ2-5, with 7 bases identical to TRBD1. The length of the CDR3 is 13 residues. Looked up from germline, CDR1 is KGHSH and CDR2 is LQKENI. V lost 8 bases, J lost 7 bases, and 10 bases stayed unmatched. The CDR3 is CASTGQSPRTQYF. For the CDR3, the DNA is TGTGCCAGCACGGGACAGAGCCCACGGACCCAGTACTTC.

The chain couples TRBV6-2 or TRBV6-3 to TRBJ2-7, with 9 bases aligning to TRBD2. Germline V gene lookup returns CDR1 MNHEY and CDR2 SVGEGT. The CDR3 is 15 amino acids. Trimming took 0 bases from V and 3 from J; bases not matched to a gene: 3. CDR3 region: CASSYSFSGGYEQYF. CDR3 sequence (DNA): TGTGCCAGCAGTTACTCGTTTAGCGGGGGCTACGAGCAGTACTTC.

With respect to this clone: The DNA is omitted, as the CDR3 cannot be located on it reliably, and the CDR3 follows TCRdb's listing. This chain connects TRBV12-2 to TRBJ2-1; the table gives TRBD2 as D, unverified against the DNA. TRBV12-2 corresponds to a pseudogene. The CDR3 comprises 15 residues, both ends counted. The CDR3 sequence: CASRFAPGTSSEQFF.

V gene TRBV6-5 combines with J gene TRBJ2-1, with 11 nucleotides matching TRBD2. J was trimmed by 4 bases and V by 6 bases; bases with no gene match: 5. The CDR3 length is 15 residues. Germline V gene data show CDR1 as MNHEY and CDR2 as SVGAGI. The CDR3 sequence: CASRAGLAVYNEQFF. The CDR3 bases are TGTGCCAGCAGAGCGGGACTAGCGGTGTACAATGAGCAGTTCTTC.

This clone was counted only a few times. The V and J genes are TRBV6-5 and TRBJ2-2; 10 bases align to TRBD1. J lost 4 bases, V lost 6 bases, and 5 bases had no gene match. Looked up from germline, CDR1 is MNHEY and CDR2 is SVGAGI. The CDR3 has 15 amino acids. CDR3 DNA sequence: TGTGCCAGCAGGCCCGGGACAGGGGTCACCGGGGAGCTGTTTTTT. Translated, it gives CASRPGTGVTGELFF.

The V call is TRBV6-5, the J call TRBJ1-1; no clear D gene. V shed 8 bases and J shed 4 bases, with 11 bases lying between them. The CDR3 length is 12 residues. CDR1 and CDR2 from the germline V gene are MNHEY and SVGAGI. The DNA for the CDR3 is TGTGCCAGCTCCTACTTTAGCACTGAAGCTTTCTTT. It encodes CASSYFSTEAFF.

The chain couples TRBV6-1 to TRBJ2-3; 7 bases are a match to TRBD2. The germline V gene has CDR1 MNHNS and CDR2 SASEGT. The CDR3 extends over 14 amino acids. Germline trimming cut 0 bases from V and 11 bases from J; bases unmatched to any gene: 8. CDR3 amino acids: CASSEAGGVPRQYF. In DNA, the CDR3 is TGTGCCAGCAGTGAAGCGGGGGGGGTTCCGCGGCAGTATTTT.

The chain links TRBV5-1 to TRBJ2-1; TRBD1 aligns across 10 bases. CDR1 is SGHRS, CDR2 YFSETQ, per germline. CDR3 length: 16 residues. J was trimmed by 0 bases and V by 0 bases; bases with no gene match: 0. The CDR3 spells CASSLGQGASYNEQFF. The CDR3 region has the DNA TGCGCCAGCAGCTTGGGACAGGGGGCCTCCTACAATGAGCAGTTCTTC.